The 26 T cell receptor beta chains presented below share a single source sample, sequenced in a study of T cell responses to AZD1222 COVID-19 vaccine. Some clones are missing from TCRdb's copy, which holds only in-frame ones; the method was immunoSEQ multiplex PCR. The data show some 150,000 clones, around 92% seen once. The sequences come from peripheral blood, collected on day 0 of MenACWY control vaccination. All receptors come from an adult in good health.

This sequence joins TRBV4-1 and TRBJ2-7; 7 bases line up with TRBD2. The CDR3 extends over 14 amino acids. V shed 2 bases, J shed 2 bases, and the junction held 3 bases outside the gene matches. Germline V lookup: CDR1 MGHRA, CDR2 YSYEKL. In DNA, the CDR3 is TGCGCCAGCAGCCAAATAGCGGGTCCCTACGAGCAGTACTTC. Translation: CASSQIAGPYEQYF.

This chain joins TRBV5-1 and TRBJ2-1; the match to TRBD2 covers 13 bases. The CDR3 contains 21 residues. Trimming cost V 3 bases and J 0 bases; bases outside gene matches: 15. Germline CDR1 SGHRS, CDR2 YFSETQ. This CDR3 is CASSSHNGTSGKGGSYNEQFF. The CDR3 DNA sequence: TGCGCCAGCAGCTCCCATAACGGGACTAGCGGGAAGGGGGGCTCCTACAATGAGCAGTTCTTC.

The chain carries TRBV6-2 or TRBV6-3 and TRBJ1-1; 9 nucleotides align to TRBD1. CDR1 is MNHEY and CDR2 is SVGEGT in the germline V gene. The CDR3 consists of 14 residues. With 5 bases clipped from V and 4 bases from J, the junction kept 5 bases outside the gene matches. The CDR3 DNA is TGTGCCAGCAGTCAGACAGGGGGTATCACTGAAGCTTTCTTT. This codes for CASSQTGGITEAFF.

The chain couples TRBV19 to TRBJ2-3; 11 bases agree with TRBD2. V shed 2 bases and J 0 bases; nucleotides not matched to a gene: 13. This CDR3 is 20 amino acids long. Germline V gene lookup returns CDR1 LNHDA and CDR2 SQIVND (reference sequence). The CDR3, as DNA: TGTGCCAGTAGTATAATGGGTTCGCCGGGACTAGCGGCTAGCACAGATACGCAGTATTTT. Protein product: CASSIMGSPGLAASTDTQYF.

This rearrangement joins TRBV6-5 to TRBJ1-5; perhaps TRBD1 as D (6 bases). The CDR3 totals 14 residues. Trimming took off 8 bases at V and 0 bases at J, with 11 bases between the two ends. Germline V gives CDR1 MNHEY, CDR2 SVGAGI. The DNA of the CDR3 is TGTGCCAGCGCCCAGGGGTATAGCAATCAGCCCCAGCATTTT. It is translated as CASAQGYSNQPQHF.

V is TRBV7-2 and J is TRBJ2-5; D is tentatively TRBD1 or TRBD2 (5 bases each). V was shortened by 10 bases and J by 4 bases, with 13 bases between the two germline ends. The CDR3 is 12 amino acids. Germline values: CDR1 SGHTA, CDR2 FQGNSA. CDR3 nucleotides: TGTGCCACCTCGGGACGAGGAGAGACCCAGTACTTC. The encoded protein is CATSGRGETQYF.

The chain uses TRBV5-1 and TRBJ2-3; D possibly corresponds to TRBD1 (6 bases). Between the trimmed V and J ends, which lost 0 bases and 5 bases, there was a span of 13 bases. CDR3 length: 15 residues. Germline values: CDR1 SGHRS, CDR2 YFSETQ. The CDR3 spells CASSLEDPGEDTQYF. Here the CDR3 DNA reads TGCGCCAGCAGCTTGGAGGACCCAGGGGAAGATACGCAGTATTTT.

This chain connects TRBV2 to TRBJ1-3, with 7 bases that match TRBD1. V shed 4 bases and J 2 bases; nucleotides not matched to a gene: 8. This CDR3 has 16 amino acids. Germline CDR1 SNHLY, CDR2 FYNNEI. CDR3 coding DNA: TGTGCCAGCAGTGCCATACAGGGGAATACTGGAAACACCATATATTTT. As protein: CASSAIQGNTGNTIYF.

The V call is TRBV9, the J call TRBJ1-4, with 7 nucleotides matching TRBD1. V was clipped by 3 bases and J by 5 bases; unmatched bases: 7. This CDR3 has 15 residues. CDR1 is SGDLS, CDR2 YYNGEE, per germline. The CDR3 DNA reads TGTGCCAGCAGCGGGTTAGGGACAGCAAATGAAAAACTGTTTTTT. As protein: CASSGLGTANEKLFF.

V and J are TRBV7-3 and TRBJ2-3; D remains ambiguous. V was cut by 3 bases and J by 0 bases, with 7 bases left in between. The CDR3 length is 14 residues. CDR1 and CDR2 (germline): SGHTA, FQGTGA. The CDR3 coding sequence is TGTGCCAGCAGCTTGCTCTCTAGCACAGATACGCAGTATTTT. Translation gives CASSLLSSTDTQYF.

The V gene is TRBV11-3, the J gene TRBJ2-1; no definite D call. V was pared by 4 bases and J by 9 bases, with 16 bases between. The CDR3 runs 14 residues. Germline CDR1 is SGHNT and CDR2 is YENEEA. The CDR3: CASSSDRLSGEQFF. CDR3 bases: TGTGCCAGCAGCTCGGACCGCCTATCGGGTGAGCAGTTCTTC.

This clone was counted a few times. The chain is built from TRBV25-1 and TRBJ1-1; the D gene is possibly TRBD1 (6 bases). CDR1 and CDR2 from the germline V gene are MGHDK and SYGVNS. V lost 9 bases and J lost 11, with 16 bases in between. This CDR3 region has 11 residues. The CDR3 sequence is CASSDGTPAFF. DNA of the CDR3: TGTGCCAGTTCTGACGGGACACCCGCTTTCTTT. The full variable domain, completed using reference TRBV25-1 and TRBJ1-1, is EADIYQTPRYLVIGTGKKITLECSQTMGHDKMYWYQQDPGMELHLIHYSYGVNSTEKGDLSSESTVSRIRTEHFPLTLESARPSHTSQYLCASSDGTPAFFGQGTRLTVV.

As concerns this clone: This same CDR3 is encoded by further DNA sequences in the sample. V and J are TRBV30 and TRBJ2-5; a weak D match, TRBD2 (6 bases). The CDR3 runs 12 residues. CDR1 GTSNPN and CDR2 SVGIG come from the germline V gene (reference sequence). V was trimmed by 0 bases and J by 5 bases, leaving 7 bases between them. This chain's CDR3 is CAWSVSGETQYF. In nucleotides, the CDR3 is TGTGCCTGGAGTGTTAGCGGTGAGACCCAGTACTTC.

Remarks on this clone: The same CDR3 is also encoded by other DNA sequences in this sample. The CDR3 DNA follows: TGCGCCAGCAGCCTCTGGGACAGCAGCTATGGCTACACCTTC. Translating it yields CASSLWDSSYGYTF. This sequence joins TRBV5-1 and TRBJ1-2; 7 bases are a match to TRBD1. Unmatched junction bases numbered 7, after V lost 4 bases and J lost 4 bases. CDR1 and CDR2 from the germline V gene are SGHRS and YFSETQ. CDR3 length: 14 residues.

The chain couples TRBV27 to TRBJ2-7, with D possibly called TRBD1 or TRBD2 (5 bases each). V gave up 6 bases and J gave up 7 bases, with 19 bases separating them. CDR1 and CDR2 (germline): MNHEY, SMNVEV (reference sequence). This CDR3 has 14 amino acids. CDR3 bases: TGTGCCAGCAGCCCCGGGACGCCTCCGAGGGAGCAGTACTTC. It yields the protein CASSPGTPPREQYF.

The chain has TRBV6-2 or TRBV6-3 and TRBJ2-7, with a possible D match to TRBD1 (5 bases). This CDR3 is built from 14 residues. The V gene lost 2 bases and the J gene lost 2 bases, with 10 bases spanning the gap. Germline V gene data show CDR1 as MNHEY and CDR2 as SVGEGT. CDR3 residues: CASSYRGYPYEQYF. The DNA of the CDR3 is TGTGCCAGCAGTTACAGGGGTTATCCCTACGAGCAGTACTTC.

The rearrangement links TRBV5-1 to TRBJ2-3; D is undetermined. This CDR3 has 15 residues. Trimming left V 0 bases short and J 2 bases short, with 10 bases between. Germline CDR1 and CDR2: SGHRS and YFSETQ. This CDR3 reads CASSLEGAPTDTQYF. CDR3 nucleotide sequence: TGCGCCAGCAGCTTGGAGGGTGCCCCCACAGATACGCAGTATTTT.

The genes are TRBV11-3 and TRBJ2-1; D may match TRBD1 or TRBD2 (5 bases each). Germline lookup yields CDR1 SGHNT and CDR2 YENEEA. This CDR3 comprises 15 residues. The V gene lost 6 bases and the J gene lost 3 bases, with 15 bases spanning the gap. The CDR3 region is CASSRPGRSYNEQFF. The CDR3, as DNA: TGTGCCAGCAGTAGACCGGGACGGAGCTACAATGAGCAGTTCTTC.

The genes are TRBV28 and TRBJ2-6; no definite D call. Germline V gene sequence: CDR1 MDHEN, CDR2 SYDVKM. V was clipped by 6 bases and J by 4 bases, with 4 bases between them. The CDR3 runs 12 residues. CDR3 in amino acids: CASREGANVLTF. Here the CDR3 DNA reads TGTGCCAGCAGAGAAGGGGCCAACGTCCTGACTTTC.

This chain joins TRBV27 and TRBJ2-7, with D tentatively TRBD2 (6 bases). Germline V gene sequence: CDR1 MNHEY, CDR2 SMNVEV (reference sequence). The CDR3 is made up of 15 amino acids. Between the trimmed V and J ends, which lost 5 bases and 1 base, there was a span of 15 bases. CDR3: CASSLPGLKSYEQYF. CDR3 DNA: TGTGCCAGCAGTCTTCCCGGACTAAAGTCCTACGAGCAGTACTTC.

V gene TRBV27 combines with J gene TRBJ1-1; D might be TRBD1 (5 bases). From germline, CDR1 is MNHEY and CDR2 SMNVEV (reference sequence). The CDR3 extends over 14 amino acids. Trimming took 5 bases from V and 4 from J, leaving 14 bases between them. DNA of the CDR3: TGTGCCAGCAGTCCCCTTTTGGGGCTCACTGAAGCTTTCTTT. Encoded protein: CASSPLLGLTEAFF.

The chain recombines TRBV19 with TRBJ1-1, with D perhaps matching TRBD1 (6 bases). From germline, CDR1 is LNHDA and CDR2 SQIVND (reference sequence). The V gene lost 3 bases and the J gene lost 3 bases, with 14 bases spanning the gap. This CDR3 region has 15 residues. The CDR3 region is CASSIIAAGDTEAFF. CDR3 bases: TGTGCCAGTAGTATTATTGCCGCAGGGGACACTGAAGCTTTCTTT.

The chain employs TRBV10-3 and TRBJ2-1; TRBD2 matches at 7 bases. The CDR3 has 16 amino acids. Germline loops: CDR1 ENHRY, CDR2 SYGVKD. V shed 8 bases, J shed 0 bases, and the junction held 10 bases outside the gene matches. The CDR3 reads CAIQSLAEDSYNEQFF. The DNA for the CDR3 is TGTGCCATCCAGTCGCTAGCGGAAGACTCCTACAATGAGCAGTTCTTC.

This CDR3 is CAWSWGGDSSGNTIYF. The DNA for the CDR3 is TGTGCCTGGTCCTGGGGGGGAGACTCCTCTGGAAACACCATATATTTT. This chain uses TRBV30 with TRBJ1-3; possibly TRBD1 for D (5 bases). Trimming pared 5 bases from V and 0 bases from J, leaving 17 bases between. In germline, CDR1 is GTSNPN, CDR2 SVGIG (reference sequence). The CDR3 contains 16 residues.

The V gene is TRBV10-1, the J gene TRBJ1-1; 9 nucleotides agree with TRBD1. V was clipped by 4 bases and J by 0 bases; unmatched bases: 3. Germline V gives CDR1 WNHNN, CDR2 SYGVQD (reference sequence). The CDR3 extends over 15 amino acids. The CDR3 region has the DNA TGCGCCAGCAGTGTGACAGGGGGACTGAACACTGAAGCTTTCTTT. This translates into CASSVTGGLNTEAFF.

The J gene is TRBJ2-7, the V gene TRBV11-2; 12 nucleotides match TRBD1. Unmatched junction bases numbered 11, after V lost 6 bases and J lost 2 bases. Germline loops: CDR1 SGHAT, CDR2 FQNNGV. The CDR3 loop spans 17 amino acids. This chain's CDR3 is CASRVPGQGAIAYEQYF. CDR3 in DNA: TGTGCCAGCAGGGTGCCGGGACAGGGGGCGATCGCCTACGAGCAGTACTTC.